A selection of T cell receptor beta chains follows, all from one sample in a study of type 1 and type 2 diabetes patients. TCRdb reprocessed the multiplex PCR reads with MiXCR, giving one entry per CDR3 protein. The table shows around 300,000 distinct CDR3 sequences, with approximately 50% occurring only once. Sequencing was carried out using peripheral blood mononuclear cells (PBMCs). The receptor source for this set is a young man with type 2 diabetes. CDR3s include the opening cysteine and the closing phenylalanine or tryptophan. Fields, in order: CDR3 DNA, CDR3 protein, V gene, D gene, clone size, J gene. A D gene is named only where the DNA matches it firmly. Clone size, where shown, is once, few, many, or a class for clones that have expanded.

CDR3nt: TGTGCCAGCAGTGATGGGGTACAACAATATGGCTACACCTTC
CDR3aa: CASSDGVQQYGYTF
v_gene: TRBV2
d_gene: .
abundance: once
j_gene: TRBJ1-2

CDR3nt: TGCGCCAGCAGTGATGTGGGCCAAGCCTACGAGCAGTACTTC
CDR3aa: CASSDVGQAYEQYF
v_gene: TRBV10-2
d_gene: .
abundance: few
j_gene: TRBJ2-7

CDR3nt: TGTGCCAGCTCACGCCAACAGGATTCACCCCTCCACTTT
CDR3aa: CASSRQQDSPLHF
v_gene: TRBV18
d_gene: .
abundance: .
j_gene: TRBJ1-6

CDR3nt: TGTGCCAGCAGCTTAGCCAATACCATCATCCCATACGAGCAGTACTTC
CDR3aa: CASSLANTIIPYEQYF
v_gene: TRBV7-9
d_gene: .
abundance: .
j_gene: TRBJ2-7

CDR3nt: TGTGCCAGCAGCCCGGAGATGAACACCGGGGAGCTGTTTTTT
CDR3aa: CASSPEMNTGELFF
v_gene: TRBV13
d_gene: .
abundance: .
j_gene: TRBJ2-2

CDR3nt: TGTGCCAGCAGCCCTTTTGGGGGCCCCACCGGGGAGCTGTTTTTT
CDR3aa: CASSPFGGPTGELFF
v_gene: TRBV14
d_gene: .
abundance: .
j_gene: TRBJ2-2

CDR3nt: TGCAGCGTTGCGATTCGGAGTGACAATGAGCAGTTCTTC
CDR3aa: CSVAIRSDNEQFF
v_gene: TRBV29-1
d_gene: .
abundance: .
j_gene: TRBJ2-1

CDR3nt: TGTGCCAGCAGCTTGACCTTGCCCGTGGAAGAACTGTTTTTT
CDR3aa: CASSLTLPVEELFF
v_gene: TRBV7-8
d_gene: .
abundance: .
j_gene: TRBJ1-4

CDR3nt: TGCGCCAGCGGAGGGGGGACAGGGAGCACCGGGGAGCTGTTTTTT
CDR3aa: CASGGGTGSTGELFF
v_gene: TRBV5-1
d_gene: TRBD1
abundance: .
j_gene: TRBJ2-2

CDR3nt: TGTGCCAGTAGGGGAAAACCGGGACAGGGAGCCTACGAGCAGTACTTC
CDR3aa: CASRGKPGQGAYEQYF
v_gene: TRBV19
d_gene: TRBD1
abundance: few
j_gene: TRBJ2-7

CDR3nt: TGCGCCAGCAGTGAGTCGATCGGCGGACCCTCCTACAATGAGCAGTTCTTC
CDR3aa: CASSESIGGPSYNEQFF
v_gene: TRBV10-2
d_gene: .
abundance: .
j_gene: TRBJ2-1

CDR3nt: TGTGCCAGCAGCCAAGATATCCTGGCGGGCTATGGCTACACCTTC
CDR3aa: CASSQDILAGYGYTF
v_gene: TRBV3-1
d_gene: .
abundance: few
j_gene: TRBJ1-2

CDR3nt: TGTGCCAGCAGTCAGCAGGGGGCGCAGACCGGGGAGCTGTTTTTT
CDR3aa: CASSQQGAQTGELFF
v_gene: TRBV6-5
d_gene: TRBD1
abundance: .
j_gene: TRBJ2-2

CDR3nt: TGTGCCAGCAAAGGGGATATTGAAGCTCTCTTT
CDR3aa: CASKGDIEALF
v_gene: TRBV2
d_gene: .
abundance: .
j_gene: TRBJ1-1

CDR3nt: TGCAGTGCTAGCCGCGCGACAGGATACGGTCAGCCCCAGCATTTT
CDR3aa: CSASRATGYGQPQHF
v_gene: TRBV20-1
d_gene: .
abundance: few
j_gene: TRBJ1-5

CDR3nt: TGTGCCAGCAGCTTAGCGAACAGGGGAAGAGAGACCCAGTACTTC
CDR3aa: CASSLANRGRETQYF
v_gene: TRBV7-8
d_gene: TRBD1
abundance: few
j_gene: TRBJ2-5

CDR3nt: TGTGCCAGCTCGTCCGGAGGGTGGGAAAAACTGTTTTTT
CDR3aa: CASSSGGWEKLFF
v_gene: TRBV19
d_gene: .
abundance: .
j_gene: TRBJ1-4

CDR3nt: TGTGCCAGCAGCTTCGGAGAGTACTTAGAACCAGGGGAGACCCAGTACTTC
CDR3aa: CASSFGEYLEPGETQYF
v_gene: TRBV7-2
d_gene: .
abundance: once
j_gene: TRBJ2-5

CDR3nt: TGTGCCAGCAGTTCCGGGAAAGGGGAAAAACTGTTTTTT
CDR3aa: CASSSGKGEKLFF
v_gene: TRBV2
d_gene: .
abundance: .
j_gene: TRBJ1-4

CDR3nt: TGTGCCAGCAGCCGCCTTGGGACGGAGAACACCGGGGAGCTGTTTTTT
CDR3aa: CASSRLGTENTGELFF
v_gene: TRBV28
d_gene: .
abundance: .
j_gene: TRBJ2-2

CDR3nt: TGTGCCAGCACCAATCGGGACTCTCTATCCTACAATGAGCAGTTCTTC
CDR3aa: CASTNRDSLSYNEQFF
v_gene: TRBV7-8
d_gene: .
abundance: few
j_gene: TRBJ2-1

CDR3nt: TGCAGTGCTAGAGTCGGGGCCAACTATAATTCACCCCTCCACTTT
CDR3aa: CSARVGANYNSPLHF
v_gene: TRBV20-1
d_gene: .
abundance: few
j_gene: TRBJ1-6

CDR3nt: TGTGCCAGCATCCAGACAGGGGGTAATGGCTACACCTTC
CDR3aa: CASIQTGGNGYTF
v_gene: TRBV2
d_gene: TRBD1
abundance: many
j_gene: TRBJ1-2

CDR3nt: TGTGCCAGCAGCGCCACAGGGGGGTGGTCTGGGGCCAACGTCCTGACTTTC
CDR3aa: CASSATGGWSGANVLTF
v_gene: TRBV11-2
d_gene: TRBD1
abundance: .
j_gene: TRBJ2-6

CDR3nt: TGTGCCAGCAGTCGGACAGGGACCCTCTACGAGCAGTACTTC
CDR3aa: CASSRTGTLYEQYF
v_gene: TRBV6-2/TRBV6-3
d_gene: TRBD1
abundance: .
j_gene: TRBJ2-7

CDR3nt: TGTGCCAGCAGCCGAGAAGACAGGACCTACGAGCAGTACTTC
CDR3aa: CASSREDRTYEQYF
v_gene: TRBV13
d_gene: .
abundance: .
j_gene: TRBJ2-7

CDR3nt: TGTGCCAGCAGCCGACGGATTAGCACAGATACGCAGTATTTT
CDR3aa: CASSRRISTDTQYF
v_gene: TRBV12-3/TRBV12-4
d_gene: .
abundance: few
j_gene: TRBJ2-3

CDR3nt: TGTGCCAGCAGTGGAAGTACCTACGAGCAGTACTTC
CDR3aa: CASSGSTYEQYF
v_gene: TRBV2
d_gene: .
abundance: many
j_gene: TRBJ2-7

CDR3nt: TGTGCCAGCAGCAGGATTGGGACAAACACTGAAGCTTTCTTT
CDR3aa: CASSRIGTNTEAFF
v_gene: TRBV25-1
d_gene: .
abundance: many
j_gene: TRBJ1-1

CDR3nt: TGCAGTGCTAGCCTACCGCTCCCGGGACGGAAGAACACTGAAGCTTTCTTT
CDR3aa: CSASLPLPGRKNTEAFF
v_gene: TRBV20-1
d_gene: .
abundance: .
j_gene: TRBJ1-1

CDR3nt: TGTGCCAGCAGAGGGGACCCACCCATGAACACTGAAGCTTTCTTT
CDR3aa: CASRGDPPMNTEAFF
v_gene: TRBV6-1
d_gene: .
abundance: .
j_gene: TRBJ1-1

CDR3nt: TGTGCCACCAGCAGAGATGAGTGGCAGGGAGGGACTGAAGCTTTCTTT
CDR3aa: CATSRDEWQGGTEAFF
v_gene: TRBV15
d_gene: .
abundance: many
j_gene: TRBJ1-1

CDR3nt: TGCAGTGCCATGGGGACAGCCGATCAGCCCCAGCATTTT
CDR3aa: CSAMGTADQPQHF
v_gene: TRBV20-1
d_gene: TRBD1
abundance: many
j_gene: TRBJ1-5

CDR3nt: TGTGCCAGCAGTCCTACCCCGTCGGGGAACGAGCAGTACTTC
CDR3aa: CASSPTPSGNEQYF
v_gene: TRBV6-5
d_gene: .
abundance: .
j_gene: TRBJ2-7

CDR3nt: TGTGCCAGCAGACCGGGGACAGCTAACACTGAAGCTTTCTTT
CDR3aa: CASRPGTANTEAFF
v_gene: TRBV12-3/TRBV12-4
d_gene: TRBD1
abundance: .
j_gene: TRBJ1-1

CDR3nt: TGCAGTGCTAGGTCGGGGGGGGTGGAGACCCAGTACTTC
CDR3aa: CSARSGGVETQYF
v_gene: TRBV20-1
d_gene: TRBD2
abundance: few
j_gene: TRBJ2-5

CDR3nt: TGTGCCAGCAGTGCTAGAAGGACAGGCTCTAATGAAAAACTGTTTTTT
CDR3aa: CASSARRTGSNEKLFF
v_gene: TRBV27
d_gene: TRBD1
abundance: .
j_gene: TRBJ1-4

CDR3nt: TGTGCGACAGGGGACCAAGAGACCCAGTACTTC
CDR3aa: CATGDQETQYF
v_gene: TRBV24-1
d_gene: TRBD1
abundance: .
j_gene: TRBJ2-5

CDR3nt: TGTGCCAGCTTCTCCCCCTTTAGCGGGAGTAGAGAGACCCAGTACTTC
CDR3aa: CASFSPFSGSRETQYF
v_gene: TRBV7-8
d_gene: TRBD2
abundance: .
j_gene: TRBJ2-5

CDR3nt: TGCAGTGCACGGGGGACTTACACCGGGGAGCTGTTTTTT
CDR3aa: CSARGTYTGELFF
v_gene: TRBV20-1
d_gene: .
abundance: .
j_gene: TRBJ2-2

CDR3nt: TGTGCCAGCAGCTTAGAAGGTGGTGGGAACACTGAAGCTTTCTTT
CDR3aa: CASSLEGGGNTEAFF
v_gene: TRBV7-2
d_gene: .
abundance: many
j_gene: TRBJ1-1

CDR3nt: TGCGCCAGCAGCGTCGCGCCCCCAGGAGAAAGGCAGTTCTTC
CDR3aa: CASSVAPPGERQFF
v_gene: TRBV5-1
d_gene: .
abundance: .
j_gene: TRBJ2-1

CDR3nt: TGCAGTGCTAGAGCACCAGGGTCTGATGGCTACACCTTC
CDR3aa: CSARAPGSDGYTF
v_gene: TRBV20-1
d_gene: .
abundance: .
j_gene: TRBJ1-2

CDR3nt: TGTGCCAGCAGTGACAACGGGGGGGCCGGGAATGAGCAGTTCTTC
CDR3aa: CASSDNGGAGNEQFF
v_gene: TRBV6-4
d_gene: TRBD2
abundance: .
j_gene: TRBJ2-1

CDR3nt: TGTGCCAGCAGTTACTTAGCGGGGCGGAACGAGCAGTACTTC
CDR3aa: CASSYLAGRNEQYF
v_gene: TRBV6-2/TRBV6-3
d_gene: TRBD2
abundance: .
j_gene: TRBJ2-7

CDR3nt: TGCAGTGCTAGATCGGACAGGTTGGGCAGCACTGAAGCTTTCTTT
CDR3aa: CSARSDRLGSTEAFF
v_gene: TRBV20-1
d_gene: TRBD1
abundance: few
j_gene: TRBJ1-1

CDR3nt: TGTGCCAGTAGTATAATAGGAGGCAGGGTAATTAGTAGTGGTCAGCCCCAGCATTTT
CDR3aa: CASSIIGGRVISSGQPQHF
v_gene: TRBV19
d_gene: .
abundance: .
j_gene: TRBJ1-5

CDR3nt: TGTGCCAGCAGCCAAGGCTTCAAGCCCGGGACACATTATAGCAATCAGCCCCAGCATTTT
CDR3aa: CASSQGFKPGTHYSNQPQHF
v_gene: TRBV4-2
d_gene: .
abundance: .
j_gene: TRBJ1-5

CDR3nt: TGTGCCAGTAGTATGATGGCCGAGCAGTTCTTC
CDR3aa: CASSMMAEQFF
v_gene: TRBV19
d_gene: .
abundance: .
j_gene: TRBJ2-1

CDR3nt: TGTGCCAGCAGTTCATTTTCGGCCAGTAACTATGGCTACACCTTC
CDR3aa: CASSSFSASNYGYTF
v_gene: TRBV28
d_gene: .
abundance: .
j_gene: TRBJ1-2

CDR3nt: TGTGCCAGCAGCCGTACCCTGCCCACAGATACGCAGTATTTT
CDR3aa: CASSRTLPTDTQYF
v_gene: TRBV7-2
d_gene: .
abundance: once
j_gene: TRBJ2-3

CDR3nt: TGCGCCAGCAGCCAAGACAGTTCTAGTGAGCAGTTCTTC
CDR3aa: CASSQDSSSEQFF
v_gene: TRBV4-3
d_gene: .
abundance: .
j_gene: TRBJ2-1

CDR3nt: TGCAGTGCTAGAGATAGCGGGAGTTCCTACAATGAGCAGTTCTTC
CDR3aa: CSARDSGSSYNEQFF
v_gene: TRBV20-1
d_gene: TRBD2
abundance: many
j_gene: TRBJ2-1

CDR3nt: TGTGCCAGTAGTATATTCACAGGAAACTATGGCTACACCTTC
CDR3aa: CASSIFTGNYGYTF
v_gene: TRBV19
d_gene: .
abundance: .
j_gene: TRBJ1-2

CDR3nt: TGTGCCGCGTCGGGGGACACCCGGAACACTGAAGCTTTCTTT
CDR3aa: CAASGDTRNTEAFF
v_gene: TRBV2
d_gene: .
abundance: .
j_gene: TRBJ1-1

CDR3nt: TGTGCCTGGAGTAACCCCGGCGTAGGCGTCGATGCAGCTTTCTTT
CDR3aa: CAWSNPGVGVDAAFF
v_gene: TRBV30
d_gene: .
abundance: .
j_gene: TRBJ1-1

CDR3nt: TGTGCCAGTAGTAAAGGGGGGGGCCCTAATTCACCCCTCCACTTT
CDR3aa: CASSKGGGPNSPLHF
v_gene: TRBV30
d_gene: .
abundance: once
j_gene: TRBJ1-6